Given below is one T cell receptor (beta chain) in context. The sample belongs to a study of blood T cell repertoires in COVID-19. Study in general: There were acute and convalescent COVID-19 samples, and they came from the United States, Italy and Spain. PBMCs, B-cell-depleted T cells, or T cells were the source of the cDNA or gDNA that made up the material.

Original methodology: Estimates of nucleated cell counts were drawn from the amplification of reference gene primers. Clones were sequenced by immunoSEQ multiplex PCR, and TCRdb holds only the in-frame ones, with some missing. The V and J calls and clone size come from that table; D and trimming were worked out from the DNA. The sample comprises about 150,000 clones, approximately 80% of which are singletons, and roughly 3.7% rests with the top ten. Trimming removed 2 bases at V and 2 bases at J, with 16 bases between. The CDR3 consists of 16 residues. The V gene's germline CDR1 is MDHEN and CDR2 SYDVKM.

The sequenced sample was peripheral blood. The chain uses TRBV28 and TRBJ2-7; the D gene is possibly TRBD2 (5 bases). This clonotype originated in a woman at least 80 years old with acute or convalescent COVID-19. This CDR3 reads CASSLSLSGLTYEQYF. Written as DNA, the CDR3 is TGTGCCAGCAGTTTAAGTTTATCTGGACTTACCTACGAGCAGTACTTC.